This T cell receptor beta chain was obtained from a study of blood T cell repertoires in COVID-19. About the study: Samples of COVID-19 (acute and convalescent) were obtained from the United States, Italy and Spain.

In terms of age and location, participants ranged from roughly 18 to 100 years and lived in under 30 US areas. Assignment of participants to cohorts was predicated upon participant-reported clinical history. Sequencing used immunoSEQ multiplex PCR; TCRdb keeps in-frame clones, though not all of them. The profile shows roughly 43,000 clones, roughly 86% of them singletons. This receptor was taken from a woman aged 50 to 60 who had recovered from COVID-19. Sequenced sample: PBMCs or T cells enriched from blood (not recorded which).

The CDR3 DNA is TGTGCCAGCACCAATGGGGGGGCCGGCTACGAGCAGTACTTC. Translating gives CASTNGGAGYEQYF. The chain uses TRBV3-1 (or the pseudogene TRBV3-2) and TRBJ2-7; possible D gene TRBD2, 7 bases. Germline V CDR1 and CDR2: LGHDT, YNNKEL (reference sequence). This CDR3 is built from 14 residues. Trimming removed 7 bases from V and 3 bases from J, with 16 bases in between.